Here is one T cell receptor beta chain with its context. Its specificity is not known. The sample comes from a study of T cells in localized non-small cell lung cancer. Study conclusions and caveats: A median of about 52 clones ranked among the top 100 in tumor appeared in adjacent lung. Longer overall survival associated with higher blood T cell density; shorter survival with higher adjacent-lung clonality.

This table comes from immunoSEQ multiplex PCR, and its TCRdb copy is limited to in-frame clones, with some not included. The repertoire consists of about 7,300 clones, with 23% occurring once and the leading ten covering 3% to 4.5%. Trimming pared 4 bases from V and 1 base from J, leaving 9 bases between. The germline gives CDR1 SGDLS, CDR2 YYNGEE. The CDR3 is 13 residues long. The rearrangement links TRBV9 to TRBJ2-7; D remains ambiguous. The receptor comes from a man aged 35-75 years with stage III squamous cell lung carcinoma. Sequencing used lung tumor tissue, obtained before any cancer treatment. The CDR3 protein is CASSPPGSYEQYF. CDR3 sequence (DNA): TGTGCCAGCAGCCCCCCTGGGTCCTACGAGCAGTACTTC.